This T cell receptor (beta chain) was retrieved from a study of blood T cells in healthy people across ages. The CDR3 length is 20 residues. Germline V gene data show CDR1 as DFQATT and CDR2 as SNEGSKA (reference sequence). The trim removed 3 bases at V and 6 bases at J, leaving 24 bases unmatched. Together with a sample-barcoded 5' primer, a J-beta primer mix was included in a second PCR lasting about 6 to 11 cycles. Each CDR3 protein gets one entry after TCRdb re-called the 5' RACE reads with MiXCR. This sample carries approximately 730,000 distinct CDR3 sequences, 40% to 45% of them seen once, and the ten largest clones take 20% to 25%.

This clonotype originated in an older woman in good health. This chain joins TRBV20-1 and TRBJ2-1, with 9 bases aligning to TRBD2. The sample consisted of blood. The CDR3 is CSASPSQRSGRVKIGNEQFF. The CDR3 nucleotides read TGCAGTGCTAGTCCCTCACAGCGTAGCGGGAGAGTTAAGATCGGCAATGAGCAGTTCTTC.